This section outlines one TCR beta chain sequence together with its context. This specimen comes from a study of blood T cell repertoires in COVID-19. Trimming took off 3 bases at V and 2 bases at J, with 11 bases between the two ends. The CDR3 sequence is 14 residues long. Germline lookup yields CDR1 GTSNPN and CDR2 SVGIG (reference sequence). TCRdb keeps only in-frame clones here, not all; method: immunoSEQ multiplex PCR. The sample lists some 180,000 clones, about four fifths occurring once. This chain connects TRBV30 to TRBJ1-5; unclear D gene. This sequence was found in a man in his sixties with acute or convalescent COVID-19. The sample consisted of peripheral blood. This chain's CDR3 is CAWSCEAGNQPQHF. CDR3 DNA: TGTGCCTGGAGCTGCGAGGCGGGCAATCAGCCCCAGCATTTT. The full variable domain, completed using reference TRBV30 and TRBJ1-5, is SQTIHQWPATLVQPVGSPLSLECTVEGTSNPNLYWYRQAAGRGLQLLFYSVGIGQISSEVPQNLSASRPQDRQFILSSKKLLLSDSGFYLCAWSCEAGNQPQHFGDGTRLSIL.